A selection of T cell receptor beta chains follows, all from one sample in a study of T cell responses to AZD1222 COVID-19 vaccine. Generated by immunoSEQ multiplex PCR, the TCRdb table keeps only in-frame clones and is missing some. Among 100,000 to 150,000 clones listed, more than 70% were seen once. The sequencing used peripheral blood, collected on day 0 of AZD1222 vaccination. These receptor sequences come from an adult in good health. CDR3s include the opening cysteine and the closing phenylalanine or tryptophan. Each record gives: D gene, J gene, clone size, V gene, CDR3 protein, CDR3 DNA. D genes are given only for firm matches. Some rows mark clone size as missing; the rest say once, few, many or name a class of expanded clone.

.,TRBJ1-2,.,TRBV24-1,CATSGGSNEGGYTF,TGTGCCACCAGTGGGGGCTCCAACGAGGGAGGCTACACCTTC
TRBD2,TRBJ2-2,.,TRBV9,CASSVLSGADTGELFF,TGTGCCAGCAGCGTCCTTAGCGGGGCGGACACCGGGGAGCTGTTTTTT
TRBD2,TRBJ2-7,.,TRBV30,CAWILPGTSGGARGEQYF,TGTGCCTGGATTCTCCCGGGGACTAGCGGGGGGGCTAGAGGCGAGCAGTACTTC
.,TRBJ2-1,.,TRBV12-5,CASGLLQGSYNEQFF,TGTGCTAGTGGTTTGTTGCAGGGGTCCTACAATGAGCAGTTCTTC
.,TRBJ1-2,.,TRBV4-1,CASSQGYLRGNYGYTF,TGCGCCAGCAGCCAGGGATACCTCAGGGGTAACTATGGCTACACCTTC
.,TRBJ2-2,.,TRBV11-2,CASSFHTGELFF,TGTGCCAGCAGCTTTCACACCGGGGAGCTGTTTTTT
TRBD1,TRBJ1-1,.,TRBV6-5,CASSLRQGRTEAFF,TGTGCCAGCAGCCTTAGACAGGGAAGGACTGAAGCTTTCTTT
TRBD1,TRBJ2-5,.,TRBV30,CAWNRGPGETQYF,TGTGCCTGGAACAGGGGTCCAGGGGAGACCCAGTACTTC
.,TRBJ1-5,.,TRBV28,CASTRGQPQHF,TGTGCCAGCACCAGGGGTCAGCCCCAGCATTTT
TRBD1,TRBJ1-6,few,TRBV4-2,CATSGQTNSPLHF,TGTGCCACCTCGGGACAGACGAATTCACCCCTCCACTTT
TRBD1,TRBJ1-6,.,TRBV4-2,CASSQGTGGALNSPLHF,TGTGCCAGCAGCCAAGGGACAGGGGGCGCCCTCAATTCACCCCTCCACTTT
.,TRBJ1-1,.,TRBV18,CASSQQLEAFF,TGTGCCAGCTCCCAACAACTAGAAGCTTTCTTT
.,TRBJ2-5,.,TRBV12-3/TRBV12-4,CASSLSQATQYF,TGTGCCAGCAGCCTGTCACAAGCGACCCAGTACTTC
.,TRBJ1-2,few,TRBV28,CASSFGGANYGYTF,TGTGCCAGCAGTTTCGGGGGGGCTAACTATGGCTACACCTTC
.,TRBJ2-5,.,TRBV5-4,CASSLGLSDQETQYF,TGTGCCAGCAGCTTGGGGCTTTCAGATCAAGAGACCCAGTACTTC
TRBD1,TRBJ1-6,.,TRBV30,CAWREGQGGSPLHF,TGTGCCTGGAGAGAAGGACAGGGAGGGTCACCCCTCCACTTT
.,TRBJ2-1,.,TRBV6-5,CASSSAIHEQFF,TGTGCCAGCAGTTCGGCGATCCATGAGCAGTTCTTC
.,TRBJ1-1,.,TRBV6-5,CASSRMNTEAFF,TGTGCCAGCTCACGGATGAACACTGAAGCTTTCTTT
.,TRBJ1-4,.,TRBV28,CASSPRGGEKLFF,TGTGCCAGCAGCCCAAGGGGAGGTGAAAAACTGTTTTTT
.,TRBJ1-1,.,TRBV4-1,CASSRGAGGTEAFF,TGCGCCAGCAGCCGTGGGGCGGGAGGTACTGAAGCTTTCTTT
TRBD1,TRBJ2-7,.,TRBV11-1,CASSFVQGAYEQYF,TGTGCCAGCAGCTTCGTACAGGGGGCATACGAGCAGTACTTC
.,TRBJ1-1,.,TRBV18,CASSPRQDTEAFF,TGTGCCAGCTCACCACGGCAAGACACTGAAGCTTTCTTT
.,TRBJ2-5,.,TRBV12-3/TRBV12-4,CASSPAQETQYF,TGTGCCAGCAGTCCAGCGCAAGAGACCCAGTACTTC
.,TRBJ2-1,.,TRBV20-1,CSILSGNEQFF,TGCAGTATCCTGAGTGGCAATGAGCAGTTCTTC
.,TRBJ2-7,.,TRBV5-6,CASSYRGTHGYEQYF,TGTGCCAGCAGCTATCGGGGCACCCACGGCTACGAGCAGTACTTC
TRBD1,TRBJ1-5,.,TRBV6-5,CASRTTGGSMQPQHF,TGTGCCAGCAGAACCACAGGGGGCTCGATGCAGCCCCAGCATTTT
.,TRBJ2-7,.,TRBV5-6,CASSLRTTEGHEQYF,TGTGCCAGCAGCTTGCGTACCACAGAGGGCCACGAGCAGTACTTC
TRBD1,TRBJ1-2,.,TRBV5-1,CASRAGTVSNYGYTF,TGCGCCAGCAGGGCCGGGACAGTGTCTAACTATGGCTACACCTTC
.,TRBJ1-1,once,TRBV28,CASSLGWGVLGNTEAFF,TGTGCCAGCAGTCTGGGATGGGGGGTATTGGGGAACACTGAAGCTTTCTTT
.,TRBJ2-7,.,TRBV29-1,CSVCEDSLYEQYF,TGCAGCGTTTGTGAGGACAGCCTCTACGAGCAGTACTTC
TRBD1,TRBJ2-2,.,TRBV11-2,CASSLSTFTGQGMFF,TGTGCCAGCAGCTTGAGTACCTTCACGGGACAGGGAATGTTTTTT
TRBD1,TRBJ1-1,.,TRBV7-9,CASSPLTGTDTEAFF,TGTGCCAGCAGCCCGCTGACAGGGACTGACACTGAAGCTTTCTTT
TRBD1,TRBJ1-5,once,TRBV6-5,CASKEDRAARPQHF,TGTGCCAGCAAAGAGGACAGGGCCGCCAGGCCCCAGCATTTT
.,TRBJ2-7,.,TRBV2,CASSAISGAQYF,TGTGCCAGCAGTGCCATCTCGGGGGCGCAGTACTTC
.,TRBJ2-1,.,TRBV6-5,CASRGLGTFHWEFF,TGTGCCAGCAGAGGACTTGGGACATTCCATTGGGAGTTCTTC
.,TRBJ2-7,.,TRBV19,CASSIADRTSEQYF,TGTGCCAGTAGTATAGCGGACCGAACGTCTGAGCAGTACTTC
.,TRBJ1-5,once,TRBV10-1,CANSDRLPQPQHF,TGCGCCAACTCGGACAGACTTCCTCAGCCCCAGCATTTT
.,TRBJ2-1,.,TRBV2,CASMGLASEQFF,TGTGCCAGCATGGGACTCGCGTCAGAGCAGTTCTTC
.,TRBJ2-3,.,TRBV4-2,CASSHPLFGPNSDTQYF,TGTGCCAGCAGCCACCCACTCTTTGGGCCCAATTCGGATACGCAGTATTTT
.,TRBJ1-3,once,TRBV9,CASSSVSSGNTIYF,TGTGCCAGCAGCTCGGTAAGCTCTGGAAACACCATATATTTT
TRBD1,TRBJ1-1,.,TRBV5-1,CASSMGQGASEAFF,TGCGCCAGCAGCATGGGACAGGGGGCAAGTGAAGCTTTCTTT
.,TRBJ1-2,.,TRBV18,CASSPPTGMGYTF,TGTGCCAGCTCACCCCCAACCGGGATGGGCTACACCTTC
.,TRBJ1-2,.,TRBV28,CATKGVGYTF,TGTGCCACCAAAGGGGTTGGCTACACCTTC
.,TRBJ1-2,.,TRBV6-5,CATRRASYGYTF,TGTGCCACCCGGCGGGCGTCCTATGGCTACACCTTC